This TCR beta chain was sequenced in a study of identical twins. Findings and caveats of the study: Zero-insertion analyses were open to partial confounding by invariant MAIT and iNKT cells.

Remarks on this clonotype: Its antigen is currently unknown.

TCRdb processed the 5' RACE reads anew with MiXCR; each CDR3 protein has one entry. The data contain around 690,000 distinct CDR3 sequences, about 20% of them singletons. This CDR3 contains 14 residues. V was pared by 4 bases and J by 14 bases, with 18 bases between. These same data were also listed under a study on T cells expressing NK-cell markers. This second report adds: Researchers got TCR beta repertoires out of sorted CD3+CD56+NKG2C+, CD3+CD56+NKG2C- and CD3+CD56-NKG2C+ T cells. Just one sequenced donor of eight was HCMV-seronegative, while seven were seropositive. In a handful of donors, dominant clonotypes made up about 25-60.1% of CD3+CD56-NKG2C+ cells.

The sequence came from a woman between 18 and 30 years old in good health. This chain connects TRBV12-3 or TRBV12-4 to TRBJ1-6; D is possibly TRBD1 (5 bases). Sequencing was carried out using PBMCs. The CDR3 DNA reads TGTGCCAGCAGTTCGGGTGGGGGAATTCCGGCCCTCCACTTT. Its protein is CASSSGGGIPALHF.